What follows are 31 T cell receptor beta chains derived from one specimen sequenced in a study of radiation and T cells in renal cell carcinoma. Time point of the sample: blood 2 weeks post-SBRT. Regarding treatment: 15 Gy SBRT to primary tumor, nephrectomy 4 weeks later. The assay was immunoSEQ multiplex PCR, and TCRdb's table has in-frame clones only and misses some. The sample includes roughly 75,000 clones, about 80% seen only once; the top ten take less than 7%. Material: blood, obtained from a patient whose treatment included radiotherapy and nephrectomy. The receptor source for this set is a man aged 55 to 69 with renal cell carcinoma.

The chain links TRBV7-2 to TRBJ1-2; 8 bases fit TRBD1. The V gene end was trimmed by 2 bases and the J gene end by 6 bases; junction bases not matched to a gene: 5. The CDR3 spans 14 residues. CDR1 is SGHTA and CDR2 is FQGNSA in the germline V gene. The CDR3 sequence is CASSLLQGGHGYTF. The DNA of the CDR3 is TGTGCCAGCAGCTTATTACAGGGGGGGCATGGCTACACCTTC.

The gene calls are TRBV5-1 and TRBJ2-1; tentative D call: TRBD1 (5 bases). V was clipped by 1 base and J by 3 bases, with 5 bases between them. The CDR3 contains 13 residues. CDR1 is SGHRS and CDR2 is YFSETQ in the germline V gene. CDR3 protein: CASSLTGYNEQFF. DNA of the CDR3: TGCGCCAGCAGCTTGACAGGCTACAATGAGCAGTTCTTC.

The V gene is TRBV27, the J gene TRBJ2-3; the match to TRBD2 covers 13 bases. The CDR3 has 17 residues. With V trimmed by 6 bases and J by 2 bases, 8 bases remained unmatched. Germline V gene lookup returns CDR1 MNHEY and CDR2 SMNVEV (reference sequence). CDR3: CASSFLGTSGITDTQYF. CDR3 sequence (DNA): TGTGCCAGCAGCTTTCTCGGGACTAGCGGGATCACAGATACGCAGTATTTT.

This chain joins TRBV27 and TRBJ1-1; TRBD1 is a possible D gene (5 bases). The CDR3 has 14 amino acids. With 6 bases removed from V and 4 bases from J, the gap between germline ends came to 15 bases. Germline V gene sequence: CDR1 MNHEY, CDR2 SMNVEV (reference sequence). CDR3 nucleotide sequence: TGTGCCAGCAGGCCTACGGGGGGTATCACTGAAGCTTTCTTT. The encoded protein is CASRPTGGITEAFF.

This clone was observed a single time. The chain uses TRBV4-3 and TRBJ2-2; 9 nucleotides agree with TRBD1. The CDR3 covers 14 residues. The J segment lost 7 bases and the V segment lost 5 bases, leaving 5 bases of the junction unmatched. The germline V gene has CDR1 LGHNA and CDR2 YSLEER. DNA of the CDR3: TGCGCCAGCAGCACCCGGGACAGGGTCGGGGAGCTGTTTTTT. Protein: CASSTRDRVGELFF.

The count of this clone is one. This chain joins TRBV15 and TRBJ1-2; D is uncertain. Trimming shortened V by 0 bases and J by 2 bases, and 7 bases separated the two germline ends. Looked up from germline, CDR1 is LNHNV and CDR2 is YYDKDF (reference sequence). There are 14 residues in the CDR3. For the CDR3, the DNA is TGTGCCACCAGCAGAGAGTCGGTCAACTATGGCTACACCTTC. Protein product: CATSRESVNYGYTF. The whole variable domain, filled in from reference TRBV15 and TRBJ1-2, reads DAMVIQNPRYQVTQFGKPVTLSCSQTLNHNVMYWYQQKSSQAPKLLFHYYDKDFNNEADTPDNFQSRRPNTSFCFLDIRSPGLGDTAMYLCATSRESVNYGYTFGSGTRLTVV.

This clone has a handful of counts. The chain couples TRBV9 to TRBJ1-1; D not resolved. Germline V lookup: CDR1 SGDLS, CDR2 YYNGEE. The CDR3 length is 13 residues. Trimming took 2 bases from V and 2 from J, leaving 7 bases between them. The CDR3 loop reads CASSVLLNTEAFF. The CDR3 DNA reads TGTGCCAGCAGCGTCCTTCTTAACACTGAAGCTTTCTTT.

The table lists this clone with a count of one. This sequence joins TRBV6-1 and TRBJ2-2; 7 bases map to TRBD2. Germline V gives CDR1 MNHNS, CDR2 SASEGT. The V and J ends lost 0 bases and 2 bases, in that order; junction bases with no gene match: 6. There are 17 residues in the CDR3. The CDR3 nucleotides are TGTGCCAGCAGTGAAGCGGGGCTAGCGGCTAACACCGGGGAGCTGTTTTTT. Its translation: CASSEAGLAANTGELFF.

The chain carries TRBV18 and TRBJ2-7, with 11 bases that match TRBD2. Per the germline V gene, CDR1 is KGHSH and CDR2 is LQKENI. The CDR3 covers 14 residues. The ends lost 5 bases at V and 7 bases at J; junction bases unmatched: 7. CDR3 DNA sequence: TGTGCCAGCTCATATAGCGGGAGGGCCGAAGAGCAGTACTTC. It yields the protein CASSYSGRAEEQYF.

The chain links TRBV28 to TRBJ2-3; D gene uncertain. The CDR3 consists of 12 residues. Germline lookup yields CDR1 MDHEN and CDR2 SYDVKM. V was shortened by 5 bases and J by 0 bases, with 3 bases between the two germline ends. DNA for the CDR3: TGTGCCAGCAGTGTAAGCACAGATACGCAGTATTTT. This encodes CASSVSTDTQYF.

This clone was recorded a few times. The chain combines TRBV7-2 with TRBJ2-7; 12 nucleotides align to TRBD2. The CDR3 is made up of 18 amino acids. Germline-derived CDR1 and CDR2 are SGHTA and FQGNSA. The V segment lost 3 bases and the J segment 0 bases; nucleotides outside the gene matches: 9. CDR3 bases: TGTGCCAGCAGCTTCACTAGCGGGGGGACCCTCTCCTCCTACGAGCAGTACTTC. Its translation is CASSFTSGGTLSSYEQYF.

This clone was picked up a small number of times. Here the CDR3 reads CASSPEWATDTQYF. CDR3 in DNA: TGTGCCAGCAGCCCTGAGTGGGCCACAGATACGCAGTATTTT. The gene calls are TRBV7-3 and TRBJ2-3; no firm D call. In germline, CDR1 is SGHTA, CDR2 FQGTGA. V was shortened by 5 bases and J by 2 bases, with 11 bases between the two germline ends. This CDR3 spans 14 amino acids.

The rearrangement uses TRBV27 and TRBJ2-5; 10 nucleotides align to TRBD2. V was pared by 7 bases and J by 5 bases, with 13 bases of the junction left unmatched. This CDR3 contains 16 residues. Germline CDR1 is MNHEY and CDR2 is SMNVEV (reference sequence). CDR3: CASKRTLAGVGETQYF. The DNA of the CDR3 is TGTGCCAGCAAACGCACCCTAGCGGGAGTTGGGGAGACCCAGTACTTC.

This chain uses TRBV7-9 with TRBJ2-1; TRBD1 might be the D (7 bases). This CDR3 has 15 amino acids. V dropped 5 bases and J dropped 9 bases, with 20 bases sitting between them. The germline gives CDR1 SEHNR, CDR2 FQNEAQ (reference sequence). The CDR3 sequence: CASSLVGGAGGEQFF. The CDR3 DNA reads TGTGCCAGCAGCCTAGTAGGGGGCGCCGGGGGTGAGCAGTTCTTC.

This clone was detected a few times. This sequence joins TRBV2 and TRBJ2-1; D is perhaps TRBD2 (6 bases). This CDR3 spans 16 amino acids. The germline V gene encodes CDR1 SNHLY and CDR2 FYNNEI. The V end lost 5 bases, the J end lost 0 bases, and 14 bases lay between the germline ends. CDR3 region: CASSSLDGSSYNEQFF. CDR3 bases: TGTGCCAGCAGTTCCTTGGACGGGAGCTCCTACAATGAGCAGTTCTTC.

The CDR3 sequence is CASTEGTPRGETF. The CDR3 nucleotides read TGTGCCAGCACCGAAGGGACGCCGCGGGGAGAAACCTTC. The chain carries TRBV6-1 and TRBJ1-2; maybe TRBD1 (5 bases). Per the germline V gene, CDR1 is MNHNS and CDR2 is SASEGT. The CDR3 loop spans 13 amino acids. V shed 7 bases and J shed 14 bases, with 23 bases lying between them.

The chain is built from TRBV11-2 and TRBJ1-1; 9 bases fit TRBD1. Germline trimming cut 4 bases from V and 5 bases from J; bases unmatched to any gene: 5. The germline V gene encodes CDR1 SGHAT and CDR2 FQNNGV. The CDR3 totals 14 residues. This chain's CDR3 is CASSSDRGGTEAFF. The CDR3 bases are TGTGCCAGCAGCTCGGACAGGGGAGGGACTGAAGCTTTCTTT.

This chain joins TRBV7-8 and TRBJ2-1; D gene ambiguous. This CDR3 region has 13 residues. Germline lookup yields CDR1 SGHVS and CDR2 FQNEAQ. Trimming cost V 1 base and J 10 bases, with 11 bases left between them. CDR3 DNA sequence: TGTGCCAGCAGCTTAGGGCCCGTCAGCGAGCAGTTCTTC. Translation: CASSLGPVSEQFF.

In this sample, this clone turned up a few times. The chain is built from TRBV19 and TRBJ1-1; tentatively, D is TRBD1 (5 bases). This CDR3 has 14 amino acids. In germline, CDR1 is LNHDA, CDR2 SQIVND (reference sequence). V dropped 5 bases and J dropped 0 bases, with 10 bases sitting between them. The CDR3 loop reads CASSVPGLNTEAFF. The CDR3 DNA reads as TGTGCCAGTAGTGTTCCAGGGTTGAACACTGAAGCTTTCTTT.

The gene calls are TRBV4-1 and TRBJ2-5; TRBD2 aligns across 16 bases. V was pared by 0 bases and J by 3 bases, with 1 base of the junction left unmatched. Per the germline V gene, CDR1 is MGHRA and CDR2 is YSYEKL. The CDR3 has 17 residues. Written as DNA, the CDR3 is TGCGCCAGCAGCCAAGACGGGACTAGCGGGAGGGAAGAGACCCAGTACTTC. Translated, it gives CASSQDGTSGREETQYF.

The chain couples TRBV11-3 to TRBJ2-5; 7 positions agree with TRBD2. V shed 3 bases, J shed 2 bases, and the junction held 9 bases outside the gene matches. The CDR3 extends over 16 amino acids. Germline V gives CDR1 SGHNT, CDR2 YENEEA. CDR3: CASSLGGDARQETQYF. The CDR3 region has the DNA TGTGCCAGCAGCTTGGGGGGGGACGCACGTCAAGAGACCCAGTACTTC.

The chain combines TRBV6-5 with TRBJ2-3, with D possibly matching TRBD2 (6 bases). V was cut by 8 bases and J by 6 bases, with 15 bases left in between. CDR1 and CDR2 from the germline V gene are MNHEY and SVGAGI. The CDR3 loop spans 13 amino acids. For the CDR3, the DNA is TGTGCCAGCCGGGTCGGGGGATCGGATACGCAGTATTTT. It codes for CASRVGGSDTQYF.

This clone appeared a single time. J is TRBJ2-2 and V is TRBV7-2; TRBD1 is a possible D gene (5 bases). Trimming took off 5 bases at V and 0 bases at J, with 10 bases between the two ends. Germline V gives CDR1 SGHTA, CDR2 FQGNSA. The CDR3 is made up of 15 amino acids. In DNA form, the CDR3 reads TGTGCCAGCAGCCCAATGGACACGAACACCGGGGAGCTGTTTTTT. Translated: CASSPMDTNTGELFF.

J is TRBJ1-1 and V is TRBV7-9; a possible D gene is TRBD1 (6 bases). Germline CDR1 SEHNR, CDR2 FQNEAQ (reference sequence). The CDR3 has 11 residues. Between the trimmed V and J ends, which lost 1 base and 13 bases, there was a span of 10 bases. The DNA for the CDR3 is TGTGCCAGCAGCTTAGTCAGGGGTGTTTTCTTT. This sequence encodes CASSLVRGVFF.

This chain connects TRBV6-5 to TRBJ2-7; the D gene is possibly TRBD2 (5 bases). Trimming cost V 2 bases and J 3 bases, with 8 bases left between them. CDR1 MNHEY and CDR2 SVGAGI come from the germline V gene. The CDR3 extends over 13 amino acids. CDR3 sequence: CASSYRTLYEQYF. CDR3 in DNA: TGTGCCAGCAGTTACCGGACTCTCTACGAGCAGTACTTC.

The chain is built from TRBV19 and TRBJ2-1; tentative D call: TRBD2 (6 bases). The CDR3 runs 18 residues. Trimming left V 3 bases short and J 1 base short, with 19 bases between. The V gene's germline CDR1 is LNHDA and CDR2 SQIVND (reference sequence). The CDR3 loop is CASSIEKGGLKSYNEQFF. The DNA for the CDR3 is TGTGCCAGTAGTATCGAGAAGGGAGGACTAAAATCCTACAATGAGCAGTTCTTC.

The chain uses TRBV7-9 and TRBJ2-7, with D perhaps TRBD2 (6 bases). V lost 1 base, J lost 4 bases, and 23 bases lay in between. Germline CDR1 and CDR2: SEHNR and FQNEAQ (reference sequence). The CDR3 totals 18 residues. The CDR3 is CASSLGAFAGGKTYEQYF. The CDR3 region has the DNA TGTGCCAGCAGCTTAGGCGCTTTTGCAGGAGGGAAAACTTACGAGCAGTACTTC.

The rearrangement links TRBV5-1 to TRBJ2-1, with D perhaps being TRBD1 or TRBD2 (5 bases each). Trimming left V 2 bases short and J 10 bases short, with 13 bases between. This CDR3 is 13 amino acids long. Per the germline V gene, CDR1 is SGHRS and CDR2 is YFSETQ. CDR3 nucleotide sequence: TGCGCCAGCAGCTTACAGGAGGACCGGGAGCAGTTCTTC. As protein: CASSLQEDREQFF.

CDR3 coding DNA: TGTGCCAGTCTCCGGGGCGGGCAGCAAGAGACCCAGTACTTC. Translation: CASLRGGQQETQYF. This chain joins TRBV2 and TRBJ2-5; D possibly uses TRBD1 or TRBD2 (5 bases each). CDR3 length: 14 residues. V dropped 9 bases and J dropped 2 bases, with 16 bases sitting between them. Germline loops: CDR1 SNHLY, CDR2 FYNNEI.

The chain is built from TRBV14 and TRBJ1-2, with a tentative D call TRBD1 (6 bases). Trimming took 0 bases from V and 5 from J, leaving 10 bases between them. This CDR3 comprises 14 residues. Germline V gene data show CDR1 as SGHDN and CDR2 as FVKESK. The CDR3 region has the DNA TGTGCCAGCAGCCAAGATTACAGGGTGTATGGCTACACCTTC. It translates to CASSQDYRVYGYTF.

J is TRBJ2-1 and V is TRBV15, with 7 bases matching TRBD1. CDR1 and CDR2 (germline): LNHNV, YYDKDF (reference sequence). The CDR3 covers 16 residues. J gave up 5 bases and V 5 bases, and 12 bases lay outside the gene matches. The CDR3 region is CATSALWTGTNNEQFF. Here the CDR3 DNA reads TGTGCCACCAGCGCATTATGGACAGGAACTAACAATGAGCAGTTCTTC.